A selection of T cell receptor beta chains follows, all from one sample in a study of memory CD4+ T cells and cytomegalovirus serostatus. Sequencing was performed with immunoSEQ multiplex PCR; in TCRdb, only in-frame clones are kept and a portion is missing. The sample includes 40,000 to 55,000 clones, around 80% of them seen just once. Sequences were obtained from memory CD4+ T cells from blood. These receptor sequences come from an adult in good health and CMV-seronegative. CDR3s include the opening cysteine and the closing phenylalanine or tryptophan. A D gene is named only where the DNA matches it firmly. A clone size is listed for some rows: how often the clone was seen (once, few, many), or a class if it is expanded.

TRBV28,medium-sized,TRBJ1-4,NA,TGTGCCAGCAGCACGAGGGAAAAACTGTTTTTT,CASSTREKLFF
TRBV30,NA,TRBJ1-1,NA,TGTGCCGCAGAGCCCTCTTTAGGGACCAACACTGAAGCTTTCTTT,CAAEPSLGTNTEAFF
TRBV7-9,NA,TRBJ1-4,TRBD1,TGTGCCAGCAGCTTCTTGACAGGGGGAGTTGCAACTAATGAAAAACTGTTTTTT,CASSFLTGGVATNEKLFF
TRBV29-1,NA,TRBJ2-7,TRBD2,TGCAGCGTTGGCAGCGGGAGGGCCTACGAGCAGTACTTC,CSVGSGRAYEQYF
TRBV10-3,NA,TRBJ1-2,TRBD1,TGTGCCATCAGTGGTACAGGGGGAAACTATGGCTACACCTTC,CAISGTGGNYGYTF
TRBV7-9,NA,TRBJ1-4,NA,TGTGCCAGCAGCTTAGGGCGGGTGGGGAATGAAAAACTGTTTTTT,CASSLGRVGNEKLFF
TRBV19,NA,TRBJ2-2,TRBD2,TGTGCCAGTAGTATTAGCGGGAGGAAGACCGGGGAGCTGTTTTTT,CASSISGRKTGELFF
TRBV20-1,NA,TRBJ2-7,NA,TGCAGTGCTAGGGGGCCAAAAGAGCAGTACTTC,CSARGPKEQYF
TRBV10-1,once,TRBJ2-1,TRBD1,TGCGCCAGCAGTGACCCCTCCTCCGGACAGGGAGGCAATGAGCAGTTCTTC,CASSDPSSGQGGNEQFF
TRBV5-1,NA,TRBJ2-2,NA,TGCGCCAGCAGCTTGGGGGGACAAAACACCGGGGAGCTGTTTTTT,CASSLGGQNTGELFF
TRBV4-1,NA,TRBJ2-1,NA,TGCGCCAGCAGCCAAGAGCAGGGGCCTTCCATTTACAATGAGCAGTTCTTC,CASSQEQGPSIYNEQFF
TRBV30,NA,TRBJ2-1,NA,TGTGCCTGGAGCTCGGACAATGAGCAGTTCTTC,CAWSSDNEQFF
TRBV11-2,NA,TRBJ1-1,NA,TGTGCCAGCAGCTCTAGGGACGTTGCTTTCTTT,CASSSRDVAFF
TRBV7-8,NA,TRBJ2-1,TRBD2,TGTGCCAGCAGCCGGACTAGCTACAATGAGCAGTTCTTC,CASSRTSYNEQFF
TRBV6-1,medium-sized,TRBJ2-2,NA,TGTGCCGGTAAAGGGACATCGAACACCGGGGAGCTGTTTTTT,CAGKGTSNTGELFF
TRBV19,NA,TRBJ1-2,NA,TGTGCCAGTACCTCTGGTGTCTATGGCTACACCTTC,CASTSGVYGYTF
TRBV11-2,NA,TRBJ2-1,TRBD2,TGTGCCAGCAGCTCGGGACTAGCGGGTGGGAATGAGCAGTTCTTC,CASSSGLAGGNEQFF
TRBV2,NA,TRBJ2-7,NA,TGTGCCAGCAGCCCACAGGGATCCAGCTCCTACGAGCAGTACTTC,CASSPQGSSSYEQYF
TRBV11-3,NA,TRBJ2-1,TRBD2,TGTGCCAGCAGCTTAGGGGCTAGCGGTAACAATGAGCAGTTCTTC,CASSLGASGNNEQFF
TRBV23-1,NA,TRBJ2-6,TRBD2,TGCGCCAGCAGGTCCGAGGAAGGCGGGCTAGCGGATAACGCTGGGGCCAACGTCCTGACTTTC,CASRSEEGGLADNAGANVLTF
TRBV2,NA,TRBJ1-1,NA,TGTGCCAGCAGTGGTCATGCGGAGGACACTGAAGCTTTCTTT,CASSGHAEDTEAFF
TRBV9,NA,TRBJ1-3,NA,TGTGCCAGCAGCCCCTCACAGGGAGGCACTGGAAACACCATATATTTT,CASSPSQGGTGNTIYF
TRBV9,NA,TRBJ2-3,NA,TGTGCCAGCAGCGTAGGAGGGTCAGGGGAGACAGATACGCAGTATTTT,CASSVGGSGETDTQYF
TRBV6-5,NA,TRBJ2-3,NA,TGTGCCAGCAGTTACTCACTTAGCACAGATACGCAGTATTTT,CASSYSLSTDTQYF